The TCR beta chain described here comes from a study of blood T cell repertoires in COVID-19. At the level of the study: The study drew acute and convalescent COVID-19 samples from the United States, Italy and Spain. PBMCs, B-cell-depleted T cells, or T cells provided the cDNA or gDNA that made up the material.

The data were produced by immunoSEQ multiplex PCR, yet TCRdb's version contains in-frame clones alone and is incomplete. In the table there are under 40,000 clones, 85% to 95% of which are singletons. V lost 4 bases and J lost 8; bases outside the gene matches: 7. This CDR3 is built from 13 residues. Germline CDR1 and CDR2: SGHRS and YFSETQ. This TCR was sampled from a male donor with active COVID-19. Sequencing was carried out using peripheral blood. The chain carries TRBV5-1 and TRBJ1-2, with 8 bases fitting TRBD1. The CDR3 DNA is TGCGCCAGCAGCCCAGGGGGCCCTGAGGGCTACACCTTC. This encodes CASSPGGPEGYTF.